Each of the 24 T cell receptor beta chains below was sequenced from the same sample in a study of T cell repertoires in cytomegalovirus infection. TCRdb independently ran MiXCR on the reads; one entry per CDR3 protein. The sample includes 90,000 to 120,000 distinct CDR3 sequences, more than 20% of them seen just once. Sequencing was performed on CD8+ T cells from PBMCs. The source of these receptors is a human donor in good health (CMV status not recorded). Some clones in this sample may be carry-over from other donors' samples.

The table lists this clonotype with many counts. The gene calls are TRBV12-3 or TRBV12-4 and TRBJ1-5, with D unclear. Deletions cut 1 base from V and 0 bases from J, with 4 bases between. The CDR3 is made up of 14 amino acids. This chain's CDR3 is CASSLGHSNQPQHF. The CDR3 DNA reads as TGTGCCAGCAGTTTAGGACATAGCAATCAGCCCCAGCATTTT.

At least ten counts were recorded for this clonotype. J is TRBJ1-5 and V is TRBV12-5, with D unclear. Germline assignment: CDR1 LGHNT and CDR2 FRNRAP. This CDR3 has 14 amino acids. Trimming removed 0 bases from V and 3 bases from J, with 6 bases in between. Here the CDR3 reads CASGLVSANQPQHF. The DNA for the CDR3 is TGTGCTAGTGGTTTGGTATCAGCCAATCAGCCCCAGCATTTT. The variable domain in full, completed from reference TRBV12-5 and TRBJ1-5, reads DARVTQTPRHKVTEMGQEVTMRCQPILGHNTVFWYRQTMMQGLELLAYFRNRAPLDDSGMPKDRFSAEMPDATLATLKIQPSEPRDSAVYFCASGLVSANQPQHFGDGTRLSIL.

The table lists this clonotype with a few counts. The chain carries TRBV28 and TRBJ2-3, with TRBD2 matching 10 bases. Germline V gene lookup returns CDR1 MDHEN and CDR2 SYDVKM. The CDR3 contains 16 residues. The J segment lost 0 bases and the V segment lost 6 bases, leaving 6 bases of the junction unmatched. CDR3 loop: CASRELAGPSTDTQYF. The CDR3 nucleotides read TGTGCCAGCAGGGAACTAGCGGGACCTAGCACAGATACGCAGTATTTT.

This clonotype was observed a few times. The gene calls are TRBV7-2 and TRBJ1-2, with D uncertain. CDR1 is SGHTA and CDR2 is FQGNSA in the germline V gene. The ends were cut back, 4 bases at V and 0 bases at J, with 9 bases in the middle. This CDR3 region has 14 residues. This CDR3 reads CASSSDGANYGYTF. The CDR3, as DNA: TGTGCCAGCAGCTCGGACGGAGCTAACTATGGCTACACCTTC.

A few counts support this clonotype. The chain carries TRBV28 and TRBJ1-2; 11 bases fit TRBD1. J was trimmed by 3 bases and V by 10 bases; bases with no gene match: 10. Germline CDR1 MDHEN, CDR2 SYDVKM. There are 15 residues in the CDR3. The CDR3 coding sequence is TGTGCCATCGGACAGGGGGCAATTGAAGACTATGGCTACACCTTC. It codes for CAIGQGAIEDYGYTF.

The genes are TRBV20-1 and TRBJ2-5; D is undetermined. This CDR3 has 12 residues. Germline V CDR1 and CDR2: DFQATT, SNEGSKA (reference sequence). Trimming stripped 3 bases from V and 0 bases from J, with 5 bases between. Here the CDR3 DNA reads TGCAGTGCTAGCACGGACCAAGAGACCCAGTACTTC. Protein product: CSASTDQETQYF.

In this sample, this clonotype turned up many times. This chain uses TRBV2 with TRBJ1-5, with D unclear. The CDR3 extends over 16 amino acids. The V gene's germline CDR1 is SNHLY and CDR2 FYNNEI. Trimming cost V 2 bases and J 2 bases, with 13 bases left between them. The CDR3 sequence: CASSEKEGWGNQPQHF. In nucleotides, the CDR3 is TGTGCCAGCAGTGAAAAGGAAGGGTGGGGCAATCAGCCCCAGCATTTT.

This clonotype was seen at least ten times. The chain is built from TRBV7-8 and TRBJ2-5, with D perhaps assigned TRBD1 or TRBD2 (6 bases each). Germline CDR1 is SGHVS and CDR2 is FQNEAQ. Deletions cut 4 bases from V and 5 bases from J, with 17 bases between. The CDR3 loop spans 15 amino acids. For the CDR3, the DNA is TGTGCCAGCAGCTCGGGGGCCGGGCCCGGGGAGACCCAGTACTTC. Residues: CASSSGAGPGETQYF.

The chain uses TRBV13 and TRBJ2-2, with 7 bases that match TRBD1. Germline loops: CDR1 PRHDT, CDR2 FYEKMQ (reference sequence). The CDR3 consists of 16 residues. V shed 5 bases and J 2 bases; nucleotides not matched to a gene: 8. CDR3 sequence (DNA): TGTGCCAGCAGCGTCGGATACAGGGGAAACACCGGGGAGCTGTTTTTT. Translation gives CASSVGYRGNTGELFF.

The V gene is TRBV20-1, the J gene TRBJ2-5; 8 bases are a match to TRBD2. Trimming at V came to 1 base and at J to 5 bases, leaving 6 bases not matched to a gene. The germline gives CDR1 DFQATT, CDR2 SNEGSKA (reference sequence). The CDR3 contains 14 residues. The CDR3 region is CSARGLALRETQYF. The DNA for the CDR3 is TGCAGTGCTAGAGGACTAGCGCTGCGGGAGACCCAGTACTTC.

Concerning this clonotype itself: A much larger clone lies one base from this, so it may be a read error. This rearrangement joins TRBV11-2 to TRBJ2-2; a possible D gene is TRBD2 (6 bases). Deletions cut 1 base from V and 7 bases from J, with 13 bases between. This CDR3 has 15 amino acids. The germline gives CDR1 SGHAT, CDR2 FQNNGV. The CDR3 DNA follows: TGTGCCAGCAGCTTAGTCCGGTCCGGGGGCGGGGAGCTGTTTTTT. This encodes CASSLVRSGGGELFF.

In this sample, this clonotype turned up many times. The chain joins TRBV4-2 to TRBJ2-7, with D maybe TRBD2 (6 bases). The length of the CDR3 is 15 residues. The V and J ends lost 4 bases and 2 bases respectively, with 15 bases between them. Germline V CDR1 and CDR2: LGHNA, YNFKEQ. In DNA form, the CDR3 reads TGTGCCAGCAGCCCACCGGCGGGGACCCCCTACGAGCAGTACTTC. As protein: CASSPPAGTPYEQYF.

This clonotype was detected a few times. This chain joins TRBV27 and TRBJ1-2; maybe TRBD1 (6 bases). V was pared by 5 bases and J by 10 bases, with 14 bases between. Germline CDR1 and CDR2: MNHEY and SMNVEV (reference sequence). The CDR3 loop spans 12 amino acids. The chain's CDR3 is CASSRDTVHYTF. The CDR3 DNA follows: TGTGCCAGCAGTAGGGACACGGTGCACTACACCTTC.

This clonotype was seen more than once but under ten times. The rearrangement joins TRBV4-1 to TRBJ2-7; 10 positions agree with TRBD1. V shed 0 bases, J shed 2 bases, and the junction held 1 base outside the gene matches. CDR3 size: 15 residues. From germline, CDR1 is MGHRA and CDR2 YSYEKL. This chain's CDR3 is CASSQETGGPYEQYF. In nucleotides, the CDR3 is TGCGCCAGCAGCCAAGAGACAGGGGGCCCCTACGAGCAGTACTTC.

V and J are TRBV4-3 and TRBJ2-4, with 11 nucleotides matching TRBD2. The J segment lost 2 bases and the V segment lost 0 bases, leaving 6 bases of the junction unmatched. The CDR3 totals 18 residues. From germline, CDR1 is LGHNA and CDR2 YSLEER. As DNA, the CDR3 is TGCGCCAGCAGCCAAGATAGTGGACTAGCGGGTCCCAAAAACATTCAGTACTTC. It codes for CASSQDSGLAGPKNIQYF.

This chain connects TRBV30 to TRBJ2-1; 10 positions agree with TRBD1. Trimming took 0 bases from V and 10 from J; bases not matched to a gene: 18. The germline gives CDR1 GTSNPN, CDR2 SVGIG (reference sequence). The CDR3 contains 18 residues. The CDR3 DNA sequence: TGTGCCTGGAGTGTAAACCCTTTGGACAGGGGGGAATGGGGCGAGCAGTTCTTC. It is translated as CAWSVNPLDRGEWGEQFF.

The J gene is TRBJ2-2, the V gene TRBV4-2; 10 nucleotides match TRBD2. With 1 base clipped from V and 4 bases from J, the junction kept 6 bases outside the gene matches. The germline V gene has CDR1 LGHNA and CDR2 YNFKEQ. CDR3 size: 17 residues. CDR3 DNA: TGTGCCAGCAGCCAAGGGAGCGGGGGGGCGGGCACCGGGGAGCTGTTTTTT. Translating gives CASSQGSGGAGTGELFF.

This clonotype was observed at least ten times. The chain carries TRBV4-3 and TRBJ2-2; a possible D gene is TRBD2 (5 bases). The V end was cut by 0 bases, the J end by 6 bases, with 11 bases between. CDR3 length: 15 residues. Looked up from germline, CDR1 is LGHNA and CDR2 is YSLEER. This CDR3 is CASSQDWRVPGELFF. CDR3 coding DNA: TGCGCCAGCAGCCAAGATTGGCGGGTCCCCGGGGAGCTGTTTTTT.

This clonotype came up many times. The rearrangement joins TRBV28 to TRBJ2-1; 7 nucleotides line up with TRBD1. This CDR3 comprises 16 residues. Losses at the gene ends were 1 base for V and 7 bases for J; bases not matched to a gene: 10. Per the germline V gene, CDR1 is MDHEN and CDR2 is SYDVKM. The CDR3 bases are TGTGCCAGCAGTTTATCCCCTATGGGACAGCTAAATGAGCAGTTCTTC. Translated, it gives CASSLSPMGQLNEQFF. Variable domain in full (rest from reference TRBV28 and TRBJ2-1): DVKVTQSSRYLVKRTGEKVFLECVQDMDHENMFWYRQDPGLGLRLIYFSYDVKMKEKGDIPEGYSVSREKKERFSLILESASTNQTSMYLCASSLSPMGQLNEQFFGPGTRLTVL.

This clonotype was counted many times. J is TRBJ2-4 and V is TRBV2; tentatively, D is TRBD1 (5 bases). There are 16 residues in the CDR3. CDR1 SNHLY and CDR2 FYNNEI come from the germline V gene. Between the trimmed V and J ends, which lost 9 bases and 0 bases, there was a span of 18 bases. CDR3 in DNA: TGTGCCAGTCAGACCACGTGGGGCCTAGCCAAAAACATTCAGTACTTC. Translated: CASQTTWGLAKNIQYF.

In this sample, this clonotype turned up a few times. DNA for the CDR3: TGTGCCAGCCACCGAGGGACAGGGGGCAACTATGGCTACACCTTC. This translates into CASHRGTGGNYGYTF. The gene calls are TRBV27 and TRBJ1-2, with 12 positions matching TRBD1. The V gene end was trimmed by 8 bases and the J gene end by 2 bases; junction bases not matched to a gene: 6. The CDR3 sequence is 15 residues long. Germline V lookup: CDR1 MNHEY, CDR2 SMNVEV (reference sequence).

V is TRBV6-2 or TRBV6-3 and J is TRBJ2-2; 7 nucleotides align to TRBD1. The germline gives CDR1 MNHEY, CDR2 SVGEGT. This CDR3 has 15 amino acids. With V trimmed by 6 bases and J by 6 bases, 10 bases remained unmatched. The CDR3 coding sequence is TGTGCCAGCAGATCCGGACAGGTCATGGCCGGGGAGCTGTTTTTT. Its translation: CASRSGQVMAGELFF.

The genes are TRBV7-2 and TRBJ2-3; a weak D match, TRBD1 (5 bases). Trimming pared 5 bases from V and 0 bases from J, leaving 12 bases between. This CDR3 is built from 15 residues. Germline lookup yields CDR1 SGHTA and CDR2 FQGNSA. This CDR3 is CASSETAASTDTQYF. The CDR3 coding sequence is TGTGCCAGCAGCGAGACAGCTGCTAGCACAGATACGCAGTATTTT. Combining the CDR3 with reference TRBV7-2 and TRBJ2-3 gives the whole variable domain GAGVSQSPSNKVTEKGKDVELRCDPISGHTALYWYRQSLGQGLEFLIYFQGNSAPDKSGLPSDRFSAERTGGSVSTLTIQRTQQEDSAVYLCASSETAASTDTQYFGPGTRLTVL.

This sequence joins TRBV6-2 or TRBV6-3 and TRBJ1-5; 8 bases agree with TRBD1. The CDR3 loop spans 14 amino acids. V was clipped by 5 bases and J by 7 bases; unmatched bases: 7. The germline CDR1 and CDR2 sequences are MNHEY and SVGEGT. The CDR3 DNA sequence: TGTGCCAGCAGTCTGGGACAGGCCTACCAGCCCCAGCATTTT. Translating it yields CASSLGQAYQPQHF.